This T cell receptor (beta chain) was identified in a study of T cells in localized non-small cell lung cancer. Generated by immunoSEQ multiplex PCR, the TCRdb table keeps only in-frame clones and is missing some. The sample gives approximately 26,000 clones, more than 75% of which show up once; over 4% is in the top ten. Germline loops: CDR1 MNHEY, CDR2 SVGAGI. V was clipped by 5 bases and J by 4 bases, with 11 bases between them. This CDR3 is 14 amino acids long. A note on this clone: No antigen is known for it.

Study-level results: Exceeding tumor, uninvolved adjacent lung had the highest T cell clonality. Adjacent lung tissue had a median about 60 of the top 100 clones found in the tumor. Blood T cell density predicted longer survival; adjacent-lung clonality, shorter.

The receptor comes from a woman aged 35-75 years with stage I lung adenocarcinoma. The chain uses TRBV6-5 and TRBJ1-4, with a possible D match to TRBD1 (6 bases). Material: peripheral blood, obtained before any cancer treatment. The CDR3 protein is CASSKQGFNEKLFF. The CDR3 nucleotides are TGTGCCAGCAGTAAACAGGGTTTTAATGAAAAACTGTTTTTT.